This T cell receptor beta chain was obtained from a study of regulatory T cells in long-lasting Graves disease. Regarding time point: newly diagnosed GD, antithyroid drugs for less than 3 months. Preparation of the TCR library used RNA extracted from PBMCs. Graves' disease was diagnosed by American Thyroid Association guidelines. This clonotype appeared many times. V gave up 4 bases and J gave up 0 bases, with 10 bases separating them. Germline V CDR1 and CDR2: LGHDT, YNNKEL (reference sequence). This CDR3 region has 16 residues. With iRepertoire HTBI primers and Arm-PCR of CDR3 regions, TCR beta libraries were built. TCRdb independently ran MiXCR on the multiplex PCR reads; one entry per CDR3 protein. Of 250,000 to 300,000 distinct CDR3 sequences listed, more than 15% are singletons. The sample was also linked to a second study, of T cells in Graves' hyperthyroidism and ophthalmopathy.

This sequence originates from a woman aged 25 to 39 with Graves disease. The sample consisted of peripheral blood mononuclear cells (PBMCs), taken at new diagnosis, from a patient treated with antithyroid drugs. The J gene is TRBJ2-6, the V gene TRBV3-1; tentatively, D is TRBD1 (6 bases). CDR3 in amino acids: CASSPGDASGANVLTF. CDR3 nucleotide sequence: TGTGCCAGCAGCCCAGGGGACGCCTCTGGGGCCAACGTCCTGACTTTC.